This passage covers 19 T cell receptor beta chains from one sample sequenced in a study of OX40 agonist ivuxolimab in advanced cancers. Some clones are missing from TCRdb's copy, which holds only in-frame ones; the method was immunoSEQ multiplex PCR. This sample yields some 25,000 clones, of which 80% to 90% are seen a single time; 35% to 50% belongs to the top ten. Sequences were derived from CD4+ or CD8+ T cells sorted from blood, sampled in a trial of the OX40 agonist ivuxolimab. Receptors were obtained from an adult with an advanced solid tumor such as melanoma, head and neck, liver or kidney cancer.

This clone has only a few counts. This chain connects TRBV6-5 to TRBJ1-1; D gene ambiguous. V was trimmed by 5 bases and J by 4 bases, leaving 8 bases between them. The germline CDR1 and CDR2 sequences are MNHEY and SVGAGI. The CDR3 runs 12 residues. The CDR3 is CASSTLGTEAFF. The CDR3 nucleotides read TGTGCCAGCAGTACCCTGGGCACTGAAGCTTTCTTT.

The rearrangement uses TRBV4-1 and TRBJ2-7; D is possibly TRBD2 (5 bases). This CDR3 is built from 15 residues. Germline CDR1 and CDR2: MGHRA and YSYEKL. V gave up 6 bases and J gave up 4 bases, with 19 bases separating them. CDR3 sequence (DNA): TGCGCCAGCAGACCCAGGACCGCCGGGGAGTACGAGCAGTACTTC. Residues: CASRPRTAGEYEQYF.

The chain carries TRBV19 and TRBJ2-3; D is uncertain. The CDR3 extends over 14 amino acids. CDR1 is LNHDA and CDR2 is SQIVND in the germline V gene (reference sequence). V lost 4 bases to trimming and J lost 0 bases, with 8 bases between them. CDR3 amino acids: CASSTHASTDTQYF. The CDR3, as DNA: TGTGCCAGTAGTACTCACGCAAGCACAGATACGCAGTATTTT.

CDR3 coding DNA: TGTGCCAGTAGTAGTGGACCCGGTTCGTCCGGGTACTACGAGCAGTACTTC. Protein product: CASSSGPGSSGYYEQYF. The V and J genes are TRBV19 and TRBJ2-7; D is ambiguous. The germline V and J ends were trimmed by 4 bases and 3 bases, with 22 bases remaining between them. This CDR3 contains 17 residues. The germline CDR1 and CDR2 sequences are LNHDA and SQIVND (reference sequence).

The chain is built from TRBV4-1 and TRBJ1-2, with D perhaps matching TRBD1 (5 bases). This CDR3 contains 14 residues. The V end was cut by 8 bases, the J end by 2 bases, with 15 bases between. Germline values: CDR1 MGHRA, CDR2 YSYEKL. CDR3: CASEAPGGNYGYTF. The CDR3 DNA reads TGCGCCAGCGAGGCCCCCGGGGGGAACTATGGCTACACCTTC.

The chain is built from TRBV5-1 and TRBJ2-7; TRBD1 is a possible D gene (6 bases). Trimming took off 6 bases at V and 2 bases at J, with 12 bases between the two ends. The V gene's germline CDR1 is SGHRS and CDR2 YFSETQ. This CDR3 contains 13 residues. The CDR3 DNA reads as TGCGCCAGCACCCCCGAGGGGGCCTACGAGCAGTACTTC. Encoded protein: CASTPEGAYEQYF.

The J gene is TRBJ2-1, the V gene TRBV2; D may correspond to TRBD1 or TRBD2 (6 bases each). V was cut by 1 base and J by 0 bases, with 10 bases left in between. This CDR3 is 16 amino acids long. Germline loops: CDR1 SNHLY, CDR2 FYNNEI. The CDR3 region is CASSEGRGISYNEQFF. The CDR3 nucleotides are TGTGCCAGCAGTGAAGGGAGGGGGATCTCCTACAATGAGCAGTTCTTC.

This chain joins TRBV6-5 and TRBJ2-3; the D is unclear. The CDR3 length is 13 residues. V lost 4 bases to trimming and J lost 0 bases, with 5 bases between them. The germline gives CDR1 MNHEY, CDR2 SVGAGI. The DNA for the CDR3 is TGTGCCAGCAGTTTGCAGAGCACAGATACGCAGTATTTT. It is translated as CASSLQSTDTQYF.

The V call is TRBV9, the J call TRBJ1-3; D unclear. V was shortened by 3 bases and J by 3 bases, with 10 bases between the two germline ends. Germline V gives CDR1 SGDLS, CDR2 YYNGEE. There are 14 residues in the CDR3. CDR3 nucleotides: TGTGCCAGCAGCGACGAGATGAGTGGAAACACCATATATTTT. Protein: CASSDEMSGNTIYF.

The chain carries TRBV19 and TRBJ1-2; 7 positions match TRBD1. Germline V CDR1 and CDR2: LNHDA, SQIVND (reference sequence). The trim removed 4 bases at V and 4 bases at J, leaving 6 bases unmatched. This CDR3 contains 14 residues. The CDR3 DNA reads TGTGCCAGTAGTACAACAGGGGACTCCTATGGCTACACCTTC. As protein: CASSTTGDSYGYTF.

This clone turned up a few times. The genes are TRBV28 and TRBJ1-1; 8 bases map to TRBD1. CDR3 length: 14 residues. Looked up from germline, CDR1 is MDHEN and CDR2 is SYDVKM. The junction had 6 bases not matched to a gene; V was cut back by 8 bases and J by 1 base. The CDR3 sequence: CASRYRGSNTEAFF. The CDR3, as DNA: TGTGCCAGCCGTTACAGGGGGTCGAACACTGAAGCTTTCTTT.

The chain carries TRBV5-1 and TRBJ2-1, with a weak D call TRBD1 (7 bases). The V end was cut by 5 bases, the J end by 9 bases, with 12 bases between. Germline V lookup: CDR1 SGHRS, CDR2 YFSETQ. The CDR3 is 12 residues long. CDR3 nucleotide sequence: TGCGCCAGCAGGGCAGGGGGAGGTGAGCAGTTCTTC. Protein product: CASRAGGGEQFF.

The chain joins TRBV29-1 to TRBJ2-7; 9 bases line up with TRBD1. This CDR3 spans 13 amino acids. V gave up 6 bases and J gave up 0 bases; unmatched junction bases: 3. Germline V lookup: CDR1 SQVTM, CDR2 ANQGSEA. The CDR3 bases are TGCAGCGTCGGACAGGGGTCCTCCTACGAGCAGTACTTC. Encoded protein: CSVGQGSSYEQYF.

The V gene is TRBV19, the J gene TRBJ1-3; D gene unclear. Trimming left V 3 bases short and J 4 bases short, with 13 bases between. Germline CDR1 is LNHDA and CDR2 is SQIVND (reference sequence). This CDR3 has 15 residues. CDR3 nucleotides: TGTGCCAGTAGTATCGGCCTCCTCGGGGGAAACACCATATATTTT. It translates to CASSIGLLGGNTIYF.

This clone was observed once. The chain combines TRBV27 with TRBJ2-7; TRBD1 aligns across 7 bases. The CDR3 has 15 residues. Unmatched junction bases numbered 11, after V lost 2 bases and J lost 7 bases. Germline loops: CDR1 MNHEY, CDR2 SMNVEV (reference sequence). The CDR3 sequence is CASSLRVTGSGEQYF. The CDR3 DNA sequence: TGTGCCAGCAGTTTAAGGGTGACAGGGTCGGGGGAGCAGTACTTC.

This clone was counted a few times. The chain links TRBV30 to TRBJ1-5; D is possibly TRBD1 (5 bases). CDR3 length: 15 residues. Germline V CDR1 and CDR2: GTSNPN, SVGIG (reference sequence). The V and J ends lost 0 bases and 4 bases respectively, with 13 bases between them. CDR3: CAWSVGVSGNQPQHF. CDR3 coding DNA: TGTGCCTGGAGTGTAGGGGTGAGTGGGAATCAGCCCCAGCATTTT.

The chain combines TRBV7-9 with TRBJ1-1; D is undetermined. The length of the CDR3 is 13 residues. V was clipped by 0 bases and J by 8 bases, with 10 bases between them. Per the germline V gene, CDR1 is SEHNR and CDR2 is FQNEAQ (reference sequence). The CDR3 DNA reads TGTGCCAGCAGCTTAGCAGGGAATAGGGAAGCTTTCTTT. Protein: CASSLAGNREAFF.

The chain uses TRBV30 and TRBJ2-5, with D unresolved. The CDR3 length is 15 residues. Germline V CDR1 and CDR2: GTSNPN, SVGIG (reference sequence). Trimming left V 3 bases short and J 1 base short, with 15 bases between. CDR3 region: CAWSPLRRTQETQYF. CDR3 bases: TGTGCCTGGAGCCCCCTTAGACGGACCCAAGAGACCCAGTACTTC.

The chain has TRBV7-9 and TRBJ2-5, with 8 positions matching TRBD1. Per germline, CDR1 SEHNR and CDR2 FQNEAQ (reference sequence). The CDR3 spans 18 residues. V lost 1 base, J lost 5 bases, and 15 bases stayed unmatched. The CDR3 region has the DNA TGTGCCAGCAGCTTAGGCTCCCAGCCCCGACAGGGGAGGGAGACCCAGTACTTC. This translates into CASSLGSQPRQGRETQYF.